The subject of this entry is one T cell receptor beta chain. What it binds is not known. These data come from a study of chemoradiotherapy in HPV16-positive cancers. Study-level background: Candidate HPV-specific clones and shared TCR motifs came from a couple of HPV16-positive patients.

Whole-study findings and limits: Functional assays defining HPV-specific T cells used only a couple of HPV16-positive patients. For HPV16-positive patients, expanding HPV-responsive T cells associated with longer recurrence-free survival.

Over chemoradiotherapy, repertoires were sampled more than once. Sequencing was performed with immunoSEQ multiplex PCR; in TCRdb, only in-frame clones are kept and a portion is missing. The profile shows under 85,000 clones, about 88% of them singletons. This TCR derives from a human donor with HPV-associated anogenital cancer. The source was blood, collected from a patient who underwent chemoradiotherapy.

The CDR3 DNA sequence: TGCAGTGCTAGCCCCAGCGAAGCTTTCTTT. Translation: CSASPSEAFF. The V gene is TRBV20-1, the J gene TRBJ1-1; D gene ambiguous. V lost 3 bases to trimming and J lost 8 bases, with 7 bases between them. CDR3 length: 10 residues. CDR1 and CDR2 (germline): DFQATT, SNEGSKA (reference sequence).